The 7 T cell receptor beta chains below come from one sample, sequenced in a study of blood T cell repertoires in COVID-19. Sequencing was performed with immunoSEQ multiplex PCR; in TCRdb, only in-frame clones are kept and a portion is missing. The data hold tens of thousands of clones, with 80% to 90% observed a single time. Sequencing was carried out using peripheral blood. The receptors shown here come from a woman aged 55-70 years with acute or convalescent COVID-19.

Relative to its sample, this clone is medium-sized (0.01 to 0.1%). The V gene is TRBV19, the J gene TRBJ2-3, with 7 nucleotides matching TRBD2. V was clipped by 2 bases and J by 6 bases; unmatched bases: 14. Germline assignment: CDR1 LNHDA and CDR2 SQIVND (reference sequence). The CDR3 totals 17 residues. This chain's CDR3 is CASSITGTTSFMDTQYF. The CDR3 DNA sequence: TGTGCCAGTAGTATAACTGGGACTACATCCTTCATGGATACGCAGTATTTT. Combining the CDR3 with reference TRBV19 and TRBJ2-3 gives the whole variable domain DGGITQSPKYLFRKEGQNVTLSCEQNLNHDAMYWYRQDPGQGLRLIYYSQIVNDFQKGDIAEGYSVSREKKESFPLTVTSAQKNPTAFYLCASSITGTTSFMDTQYFGPGTRLTVL.

V and J are TRBV6-5 and TRBJ1-1; D is possibly TRBD1 (6 bases). This CDR3 comprises 12 residues. The germline gives CDR1 MNHEY, CDR2 SVGAGI. V lost 6 bases, J lost 9 bases, and 14 bases lay in between. Written as DNA, the CDR3 is TGTGCCAGCAGCCAAGGGGGGGCGAAAGCTTTCTTT. This codes for CASSQGGAKAFF.

This clone has a handful of counts. V usage is TRBV2 and J usage is TRBJ1-2, with D maybe TRBD1 (6 bases). V dropped 5 bases and J dropped 6 bases, with 25 bases sitting between them. Germline CDR1 and CDR2: SNHLY and FYNNEI. This CDR3 is built from 17 residues. DNA of the CDR3: TGTGCCAGCAGTCACTCTCGACAGGAGCCCCTGCAGGATGGCTACACCTTC. This translates into CASSHSRQEPLQDGYTF.

This clone has just a few counts. The chain carries TRBV15 and TRBJ2-1, with D perhaps TRBD1 (7 bases). In germline, CDR1 is LNHNV, CDR2 YYDKDF (reference sequence). The CDR3 totals 16 residues. V lost 1 base and J 0 bases, leaving 10 bases between the germline ends. In DNA, the CDR3 is TGTGCCACCAGCAGAGCGCAGGGGGGCTCCTACAATGAGCAGTTCTTC. Its protein is CATSRAQGGSYNEQFF.

The genes are TRBV28 and TRBJ1-4, with D unclear. Trimming left V 9 bases short and J 10 bases short, with 21 bases between. In germline, CDR1 is MDHEN, CDR2 SYDVKM. The CDR3 loop spans 14 amino acids. The CDR3 sequence: CASRQGGFRGKLFF. CDR3 sequence (DNA): TGTGCCAGTCGTCAAGGTGGATTTCGGGGAAAACTGTTTTTT.

The sample holds one count of this clone. The chain uses TRBV11-2 and TRBJ2-5; D may be TRBD2 (5 bases). V was cut by 1 base and J by 7 bases, with 7 bases left in between. Looked up from germline, CDR1 is SGHAT and CDR2 is FQNNGV. The CDR3 totals 12 residues. In nucleotides, the CDR3 is TGTGCCAGCAGCTTAGTCCGGGGGACCCAGTACTTC. The encoded protein is CASSLVRGTQYF.

This clone was seen only once. The CDR3 reads CASRVVSGELFF. The CDR3 DNA is TGTGCCAGCCGGGTTGTTTCCGGGGAGCTGTTTTTT. The chain employs TRBV6-5 and TRBJ2-2, with D unresolved. Germline V gene sequence: CDR1 MNHEY, CDR2 SVGAGI. Trimming took off 8 bases at V and 6 bases at J, with 10 bases between the two ends. The CDR3 loop spans 12 amino acids.